These T cell receptor beta chains were read from a single sample in a study of T cells in Graves' hyperthyroidism and ophthalmopathy. TCRdb independently ran MiXCR on the multiplex PCR reads; one entry per CDR3 protein. The table includes about 410,000 distinct CDR3 sequences, approximately 15% detected once. The sample taken for sequencing was blood. The receptor source for this set is a woman in her twenties or thirties with Graves' ophthalmopathy. The CDR3 runs from the conserved cysteine through the conserved F or W. D genes are given only for firm matches. Each size is once, few, many, or a class for an expanded clone.

V,J,size,D,CDR3,DNA
TRBV10-1,TRBJ2-7,many,TRBD1,CASSESIRDSSYEQYF,TGCGCCAGCAGTGAGAGTATTCGGGACAGTTCCTACGAGCAGTACTTC
TRBV12-3/TRBV12-4,TRBJ1-1,many,-,CASSFAGNTEAFF,TGTGCCAGCAGTTTCGCCGGAAACACTGAAGCTTTCTTT
TRBV11-1,TRBJ1-3,few,-,CASSLRQAIGNTIYF,TGTGCCAGCAGCTTACGGCAGGCCATCGGAAACACCATATATTTT
TRBV6-1,TRBJ2-1,many,-,CASSEGVGRAYNEQFF,TGTGCCAGCAGTGAAGGGGTGGGCAGAGCCTACAATGAGCAGTTCTTC
TRBV7-9,TRBJ2-1,many,-,CASSFSDASYNEQFF,TGTGCCAGCAGCTTTTCTGACGCCTCCTACAATGAGCAGTTCTTC
TRBV2,TRBJ1-2,many,-,CASRHREGYTF,TGTGCCAGCAGGCACAGGGAAGGCTACACCTTC
TRBV30,TRBJ2-5,many,TRBD1,CALDRGLETQYF,TGTGCCTTAGACAGGGGGTTGGAGACCCAGTACTTC
TRBV28,TRBJ1-4,many,-,CASSSPTLNEKLFF,TGTGCCAGCAGTTCACCCACCCTAAATGAAAAACTGTTTTTT
TRBV28,TRBJ2-7,many,TRBD1,CASCPGGSYEQYF,TGTGCCAGCTGTCCAGGGGGCTCCTACGAGCAGTACTTC
TRBV6-1,TRBJ2-7,many,-,CASSIRSGTYEQYF,TGTGCCAGCAGTATCAGGTCTGGAACCTACGAGCAGTACTTC
TRBV6-1,TRBJ2-5,many,TRBD2,CASTGLAGTLQETQYF,TGTGCCAGCACCGGACTAGCGGGGACCCTCCAAGAGACCCAGTACTTC
TRBV20-1,TRBJ1-5,many,-,CSARVSRRGNQPQHF,TGCAGTGCTAGAGTTTCCCGTAGAGGCAATCAGCCCCAGCATTTT
TRBV11-3,TRBJ2-7,many,-,CASSLQGGGEQYF,TGTGCCAGCAGCCTCCAGGGGGGGGGCGAGCAGTACTTC